The sequence of this T cell receptor beta chain was determined in a study of spatial heterogeneity in lung cancer. Study overall: The average count in raw reads for each unique TCR and UMI combination exceeded eight appearances.

Sample time point: sample taken at primary tumor resection. Unsorted whole RNA of tumor, nontumor lung or frozen PBMC was sequenced. The donors comprised approximately 75 untreated early-stage non-small cell lung cancer patients. Germline CDR1 LNHDA, CDR2 SQIVND (reference sequence). This CDR3 comprises 16 residues. The ends were cut back, 7 bases at V and 5 bases at J, with 23 bases in the middle. This clonotype was observed a handful of times. Its antigen remains unknown. Findings and caveats of the study: TCRs found ubiquitously expanded in tumor appeared in blood more at resection than at follow-up.

Individually, TCR cDNA molecules were each labelled with a unique molecular identifier. TCRdb passed the 5' RACE reads through MiXCR, listing each CDR3 protein once. Of about 41,000 distinct CDR3 sequences listed, about 12% were seen once; the top ten hold roughly 40%. This chain joins TRBV19 and TRBJ1-2; D unresolved. The source is a female donor with early-stage non-small cell lung cancer. The sample consisted of PBMCs, taken at surgery. The CDR3 sequence: CASTSGGSAYSYGYTF. The CDR3 DNA reads as TGTGCCAGTACCTCAGGAGGGAGCGCTTACTCTTATGGCTACACCTTC. The full variable domain, with the rest looked up from reference TRBV19 and TRBJ1-2, is DGGITQSPKYLFRKEGQNVTLSCEQNLNHDAMYWYRQDPGQGLRLIYYSQIVNDFQKGDIAEGYSVSREKKESFPLTVTSAQKNPTAFYLCASTSGGSAYSYGYTFGSGTRLTVV.